The entry below describes one TCR beta chain. Allocation to cohorts depended on clinical history reported by the participants. Before they entered the study, exposed participants had met a COVID-19 case within 2 weeks. This sample was included in a study of blood T cell repertoires in COVID-19. Study as a whole: T cells, B-cell-depleted T cells, or PBMCs supplied cDNA or gDNA.

In the original workflow: Estimates of nucleated cell counts were drawn from the amplification of reference gene primers. Assay used: immunoSEQ multiplex PCR; TCRdb lists only in-frame clones, some missing. The V and J calls and clone size come from that table; D and trimming were worked out from the DNA. The top ten clones hold about 0.83% of a sample with a few hundred thousand clones, about 89% of them seen once. The receptor's source is a woman aged 40 to 49 who had been exposed to COVID-19. The sequenced material came from PBMCs or T cells enriched from blood (not recorded which).

CDR3 sequence (DNA): TGCAGCACCACCGGGACAGGGGTCTACAATGAGCAGTTCTTC. It specifies CSTTGTGVYNEQFF. The chain employs TRBV29-1 and TRBJ2-1, with TRBD1 matching 10 bases. Germline values: CDR1 SQVTM, CDR2 ANQGSEA. The CDR3 covers 14 residues. The ends lost 8 bases at V and 3 bases at J; junction bases unmatched: 7.